The 9 T cell receptor beta chains below all came from one sample that was sequenced in a study of cytomegalovirus exposure and HLA in healthy donors. The PCR ran on 60 Vbeta and 13 Jbeta primers. The data were produced by immunoSEQ multiplex PCR, yet TCRdb's version contains in-frame clones alone and is incomplete. The repertoire holds 150,000 to 200,000 clones, with around 75% as singletons. The specimen was PBMCs. The receptor source for this set is a woman aged 25 to 39 in good health and CMV-seronegative.

The chain links TRBV6-1 to TRBJ1-2; 7 bases agree with TRBD1. Germline V CDR1 and CDR2: MNHNS, SASEGT. The CDR3 loop spans 15 amino acids. V shed 4 bases, J shed 1 base, and the junction held 6 bases outside the gene matches. The CDR3 sequence: CASSAGTAVNYGYTF. CDR3 in DNA: TGTGCCAGCAGTGCCGGGACAGCAGTTAACTATGGCTACACCTTC.

This clone was picked up a small number of times. This chain connects TRBV28 to TRBJ1-5; TRBD1 is a possible D gene (5 bases). The CDR3 spans 17 residues. V was cut by 5 bases and J by 0 bases, with 17 bases left in between. CDR1 is MDHEN and CDR2 is SYDVKM in the germline V gene. CDR3 DNA: TGTGCCAGCAGTCAGACAGCCTTTGGGCGTAGCAATCAGCCCCAGCATTTT. The encoded protein is CASSQTAFGRSNQPQHF. Complete variable domain (other parts from reference TRBV28 and TRBJ1-5): DVKVTQSSRYLVKRTGEKVFLECVQDMDHENMFWYRQDPGLGLRLIYFSYDVKMKEKGDIPEGYSVSREKKERFSLILESASTNQTSMYLCASSQTAFGRSNQPQHFGDGTRLSIL.

This sequence joins TRBV4-1 and TRBJ2-4; D perhaps matches TRBD1 (6 bases). Germline values: CDR1 MGHRA, CDR2 YSYEKL. Trimming removed 1 base at V and 1 base at J, with 14 bases between. The CDR3 runs to 17 residues. CDR3 residues: CASSQGTDQGAKNIQYF. The CDR3 DNA follows: TGCGCCAGCAGCCAAGGGACAGATCAAGGGGCCAAAAACATTCAGTACTTC.

This chain connects TRBV2 to TRBJ1-1, with D perhaps TRBD1 (5 bases). The CDR3 covers 16 residues. V was trimmed by 5 bases and J by 4 bases, leaving 20 bases between them. Germline V lookup: CDR1 SNHLY, CDR2 FYNNEI. CDR3 sequence reads: CASSLGVGGGSTEAFF. CDR3 in DNA: TGTGCCAGCAGTTTAGGAGTGGGGGGGGGAAGCACTGAAGCTTTCTTT.

This clone was seen once. The chain combines TRBV7-9 with TRBJ2-1, with a possible D match to TRBD2 (7 bases). V was trimmed by 4 bases and J by 7 bases, leaving 17 bases between them. The CDR3 sequence is 15 residues long. Germline values: CDR1 SEHNR, CDR2 FQNEAQ (reference sequence). The CDR3 here is CASSSPRGAGNEQFF. CDR3 DNA: TGTGCCAGCAGCTCCCCACGGGGGGCCGGTAATGAGCAGTTCTTC.

The chain has TRBV19 and TRBJ1-2, with 7 bases fitting TRBD1. With 9 bases clipped from V and 5 bases from J, the junction kept 6 bases outside the gene matches. The CDR3 is 12 amino acids. CDR1 is LNHDA, CDR2 SQIVND, per germline (reference sequence). CDR3 DNA: TGTGCCAGCGATACGGGACAGTATGGCTACACCTTC. It translates to CASDTGQYGYTF.

V gene TRBV5-5 combines with J gene TRBJ2-7; 10 bases are shared with TRBD1. The trim removed 2 bases at V and 6 bases at J, leaving 11 bases unmatched. The germline V gene has CDR1 SGHKS and CDR2 YYEKEE (reference sequence). CDR3 size: 16 residues. The CDR3 region is CASSFGPGTGVSEQYF. CDR3 bases: TGTGCCAGCAGCTTTGGGCCCGGGACAGGGGTCTCCGAGCAGTACTTC.

The chain uses TRBV7-8 and TRBJ2-7, with D possibly TRBD2 on 5 matching bases. Trimming removed 0 bases from V and 3 bases from J, with 6 bases in between. CDR3 length: 13 amino acids. Germline loops: CDR1 SGHVS, CDR2 FQNEAQ. The CDR3 sequence is CASSLAGLYEQYF. The CDR3 nucleotides are TGTGCCAGCAGCTTAGCTGGACTCTACGAGCAGTACTTC.

Only one count was recorded for this clone. The chain carries TRBV4-1 and TRBJ1-4, with D uncertain. The CDR3 is 16 amino acids. CDR1 is MGHRA and CDR2 is YSYEKL in the germline V gene. V lost 0 bases and J lost 7, with 15 bases in between. CDR3 sequence reads: CASSQDLVRPSEKLFF. DNA for the CDR3: TGCGCCAGCAGCCAAGATCTCGTTCGCCCCAGTGAAAAACTGTTTTTT.